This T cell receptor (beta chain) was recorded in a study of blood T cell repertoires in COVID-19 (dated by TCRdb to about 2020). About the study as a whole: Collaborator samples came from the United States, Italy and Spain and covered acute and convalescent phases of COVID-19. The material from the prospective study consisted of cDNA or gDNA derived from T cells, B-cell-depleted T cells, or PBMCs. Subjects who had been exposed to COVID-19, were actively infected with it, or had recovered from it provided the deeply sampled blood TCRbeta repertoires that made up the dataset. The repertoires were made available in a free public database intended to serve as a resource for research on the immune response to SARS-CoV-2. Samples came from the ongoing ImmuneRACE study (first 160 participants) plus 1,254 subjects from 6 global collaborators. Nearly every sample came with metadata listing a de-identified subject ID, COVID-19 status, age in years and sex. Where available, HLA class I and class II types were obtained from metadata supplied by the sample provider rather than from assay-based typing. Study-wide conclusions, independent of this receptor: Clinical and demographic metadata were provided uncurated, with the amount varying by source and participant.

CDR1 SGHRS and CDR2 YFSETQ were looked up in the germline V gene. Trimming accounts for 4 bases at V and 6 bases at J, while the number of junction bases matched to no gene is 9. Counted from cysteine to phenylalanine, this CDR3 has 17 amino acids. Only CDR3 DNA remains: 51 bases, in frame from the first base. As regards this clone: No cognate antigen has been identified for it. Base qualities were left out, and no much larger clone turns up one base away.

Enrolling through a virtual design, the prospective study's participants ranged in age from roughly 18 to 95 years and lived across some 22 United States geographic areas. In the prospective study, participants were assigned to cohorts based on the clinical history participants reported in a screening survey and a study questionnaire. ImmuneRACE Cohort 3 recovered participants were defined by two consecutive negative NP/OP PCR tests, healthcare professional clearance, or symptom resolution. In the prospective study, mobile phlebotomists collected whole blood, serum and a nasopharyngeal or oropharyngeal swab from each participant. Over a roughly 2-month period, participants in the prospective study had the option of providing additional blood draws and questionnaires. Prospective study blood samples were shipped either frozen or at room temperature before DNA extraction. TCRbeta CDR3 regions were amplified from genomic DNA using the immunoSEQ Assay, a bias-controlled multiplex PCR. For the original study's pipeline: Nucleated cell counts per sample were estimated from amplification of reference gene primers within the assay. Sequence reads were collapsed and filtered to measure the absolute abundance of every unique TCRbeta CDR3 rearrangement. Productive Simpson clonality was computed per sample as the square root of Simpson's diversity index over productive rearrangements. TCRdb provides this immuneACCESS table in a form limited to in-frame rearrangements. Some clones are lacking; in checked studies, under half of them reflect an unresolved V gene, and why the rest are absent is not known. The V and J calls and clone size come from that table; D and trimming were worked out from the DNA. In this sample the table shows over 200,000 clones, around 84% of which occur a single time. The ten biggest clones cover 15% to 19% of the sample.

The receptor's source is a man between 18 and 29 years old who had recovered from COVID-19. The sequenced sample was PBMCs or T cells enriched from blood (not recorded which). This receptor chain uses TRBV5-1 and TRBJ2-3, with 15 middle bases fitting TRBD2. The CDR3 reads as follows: CASSTGLAGGKIDTQYF. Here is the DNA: TGCGCCAGCAGCACGGGACTAGCGGGGGGCAAAATTGATACGCAGTATTTT.